These T cell receptor beta chains were read from a single sample in a study of T cell responses to AZD1222 COVID-19 vaccine. Assay used: immunoSEQ multiplex PCR; TCRdb lists only in-frame clones, some missing. The sample comprises around 99,000 clones, just over 90% of which are singletons, and about 6.8% rests with the top ten. The sequencing here drew on peripheral blood, taken 28 days after the second AZD1222 dose. These receptors were obtained from an adult who received the AZD1222 COVID-19 vaccine. Each CDR3 is given with its conserved first and last residue. The D gene is left open where the match is weak. Expanded clones are given a class, and other clones once, few, many or no size at all.

DNA: TGTGCCAGCAGCTTGGGACAGGGAACGGGGCAGTACTTC
CDR3: CASSLGQGTGQYF
J: TRBJ2-7
D: TRBD1
size: .
V: TRBV5-6

DNA: TGTGCCAGCGAAGGACTAGCGGGAGGCACAGATACGCAGTATTTT
CDR3: CASEGLAGGTDTQYF
J: TRBJ2-3
D: TRBD2
size: .
V: TRBV18

DNA: TGCGCCAGCAGCGCCTCGGACAGCTATTCACCCCTCCACTTT
CDR3: CASSASDSYSPLHF
J: TRBJ1-6
D: .
size: .
V: TRBV4-1

DNA: TGTGCCAGCAGCCAATCCAAGCCTAGGCTTCCTAGCTCCTACGAGCAGTACTTC
CDR3: CASSQSKPRLPSSYEQYF
J: TRBJ2-7
D: .
size: .
V: TRBV3-1/TRBV3-2

DNA: TGTGCCAGCAGCCGGACTCAAAGGGATGGCTACACCTTC
CDR3: CASSRTQRDGYTF
J: TRBJ1-2
D: .
size: .
V: TRBV12-3/TRBV12-4

DNA: TGTGCCAGCAGTTTATTAGGGACAACCCCGGGGCAGCCCCAGCATTTT
CDR3: CASSLLGTTPGQPQHF
J: TRBJ1-5
D: .
size: .
V: TRBV27

DNA: TGTGCCAGCACCCGAAGACACGGGCCCCAGCATTTT
CDR3: CASTRRHGPQHF
J: TRBJ1-5
D: .
size: .
V: TRBV28

DNA: TGTGCCAGCAGTTACAGACAGGTACCCACCGGGGAGCTGTTTTTT
CDR3: CASSYRQVPTGELFF
J: TRBJ2-2
D: .
size: .
V: TRBV6-5

DNA: TGTGCCAGCAGCTCCCTGGGAGGACTCACCGGGGAGCTGTTTTTT
CDR3: CASSSLGGLTGELFF
J: TRBJ2-2
D: .
size: .
V: TRBV5-6

DNA: TGTGCCATCGGGACTAGCGGTGTCTACGAGCAGTACTTC
CDR3: CAIGTSGVYEQYF
J: TRBJ2-7
D: TRBD2
size: .
V: TRBV6-5

DNA: TGTGCCAGCAGCTTAGACGGAGAGAACACTGAAGCTTTCTTT
CDR3: CASSLDGENTEAFF
J: TRBJ1-1
D: .
size: .
V: TRBV13

DNA: TGTGCCAGCAGTTTAGGGGCGGGGATTCAGACTGAAGCTTTCTTT
CDR3: CASSLGAGIQTEAFF
J: TRBJ1-1
D: .
size: once
V: TRBV27

DNA: TGTGCCAGCAGCTTTCCCGACAGGGGTAGCACAGATACGCAGTATTTT
CDR3: CASSFPDRGSTDTQYF
J: TRBJ2-3
D: TRBD1
size: .
V: TRBV7-9

DNA: TGTGCCAGCAGCCCTCAGGGACAGGGAGGGAACACCATATATTTT
CDR3: CASSPQGQGGNTIYF
J: TRBJ1-3
D: TRBD1
size: .
V: TRBV28

DNA: TGCGCCAGCAGCCAAGAAGGACTAGCGGTCTCCTACGAGCAGTACTTC
CDR3: CASSQEGLAVSYEQYF
J: TRBJ2-7
D: TRBD2
size: .
V: TRBV4-1

DNA: TGTGCCTGGAGTGTATTATCTTCCTATAATTCACCCCTCCACTTT
CDR3: CAWSVLSSYNSPLHF
J: TRBJ1-6
D: .
size: .
V: TRBV30

DNA: TGTGCCAGCAGCCAGCGACAGGGGGCTATGGGACAAGAGACCCAGTACTTC
CDR3: CASSQRQGAMGQETQYF
J: TRBJ2-5
D: TRBD1
size: .
V: TRBV11-3

DNA: TGCGCCAGCAGCCACCTCGGGACAGGGGGCAATGAGCAGTTCTTC
CDR3: CASSHLGTGGNEQFF
J: TRBJ2-1
D: TRBD1
size: .
V: TRBV4-3

DNA: TGTGCCAGCAGCCAAGAAATTGGGACTACCGGCCAGTACTTC
CDR3: CASSQEIGTTGQYF
J: TRBJ2-7
D: TRBD2
size: once
V: TRBV3-1/TRBV3-2

DNA: TGTGCCAGCCATCCTAATCCCCTAGCGGGGGGTAATACGCAGTATTTT
CDR3: CASHPNPLAGGNTQYF
J: TRBJ2-3
D: TRBD2
size: .
V: TRBV28

DNA: TGTGCCAGCAGCAAATCGGGGGGATCAGCGGGAGGGCCCAACGAGCAGTACTTC
CDR3: CASSKSGGSAGGPNEQYF
J: TRBJ2-7
D: .
size: .
V: TRBV21-1

DNA: TGTGCCAGCAGCCCCCGTGGGGGGAACTATGGCTACACCTTC
CDR3: CASSPRGGNYGYTF
J: TRBJ1-2
D: .
size: .
V: TRBV11-2

DNA: TGTGCCAGCAGCGTAGGACTAGCGGGAGTGAACGGGGAGCTGTTTTTT
CDR3: CASSVGLAGVNGELFF
J: TRBJ2-2
D: TRBD2
size: .
V: TRBV9

DNA: TGCAGCGTTTTCTCCCGAGCCAAAAACATTCAGTACTTC
CDR3: CSVFSRAKNIQYF
J: TRBJ2-4
D: .
size: once
V: TRBV29-1

DNA: TGTGCCAGCAGTTACCGAGGCGGTTCTGTTGCTGAAGCTTTCTTT
CDR3: CASSYRGGSVAEAFF
J: TRBJ1-1
D: .
size: .
V: TRBV6-5

DNA: TGTGCCAGCAGCTTCGGGACTAGCCGGCCCGTGGGGGAGACCCAGTACTTC
CDR3: CASSFGTSRPVGETQYF
J: TRBJ2-5
D: TRBD2
size: .
V: TRBV7-8

DNA: TGTGCCAGCAGCACGGACAGGGAGGAGACCCAGTACTTC
CDR3: CASSTDREETQYF
J: TRBJ2-5
D: TRBD1
size: many
V: TRBV27

DNA: TGCGCCAGCAGGGCAGGGGTAACCGGGGAGCTGTTTTTT
CDR3: CASRAGVTGELFF
J: TRBJ2-2
D: .
size: .
V: TRBV10-1

DNA: TGCAGCGCCAGGGGGGACAGGGTTGGTAACACTGAAGCTTTCTTT
CDR3: CSARGDRVGNTEAFF
J: TRBJ1-1
D: TRBD1
size: .
V: TRBV29-1

DNA: TGTGCCAGCAGCTTAGAAGGATCACAGATGTCCCAAGAGACCCAGTACTTC
CDR3: CASSLEGSQMSQETQYF
J: TRBJ2-5
D: .
size: .
V: TRBV11-2

DNA: TGTGCCAGCAGTTACGGGCCCCCTCGGGGCTACACCTTC
CDR3: CASSYGPPRGYTF
J: TRBJ1-2
D: .
size: .
V: TRBV6-2/TRBV6-3

DNA: TGTGCCAGCGGAGGGACAGGGAGCAATCAGCCCCAGCATTTT
CDR3: CASGGTGSNQPQHF
J: TRBJ1-5
D: TRBD1
size: .
V: TRBV25-1

DNA: TGTGCCAGTAATGTGGGTGTTGGTAACTATGGCTACACCTTC
CDR3: CASNVGVGNYGYTF
J: TRBJ1-2
D: .
size: .
V: TRBV19

DNA: TGTGCCACCAGCAGAGATCGAGGGCCAGGAAACACCATATATTTT
CDR3: CATSRDRGPGNTIYF
J: TRBJ1-3
D: .
size: .
V: TRBV15

DNA: TGTGCCACGATGACTAGGTTTGGCACCGGGGAGCTGTTTTTT
CDR3: CATMTRFGTGELFF
J: TRBJ2-2
D: .
size: .
V: TRBV24-1

DNA: TGTGCCAGCAGCTGGGGCACCAGTGTACTGTTTTTT
CDR3: CASSWGTSVLFF
J: TRBJ1-4
D: .
size: .
V: TRBV28

DNA: TGTGCCAGCAGGCGGGACAGAGGGAAGACCGGGGAGCTGTTTTTT
CDR3: CASRRDRGKTGELFF
J: TRBJ2-2
D: .
size: .
V: TRBV25-1

DNA: TGTGCCAGCAGTTACGGGACTAGCGGTTACAATGAGCAGTTCTTC
CDR3: CASSYGTSGYNEQFF
J: TRBJ2-1
D: TRBD2
size: .
V: TRBV6-2/TRBV6-3

DNA: TGTGCCAGCAGCTTAGCCCGGGACAGGGCCTATAATTCACCCCTCCACTTT
CDR3: CASSLARDRAYNSPLHF
J: TRBJ1-6
D: TRBD1
size: .
V: TRBV7-6

DNA: TGTGCCAGCAGTGAAGCGCTCGGAGGGGCCACCATATATTTT
CDR3: CASSEALGGATIYF
J: TRBJ1-3
D: .
size: .
V: TRBV2

DNA: TGTGCCAGCAGCTCTCGACTAGCGGGGTGGAATGAGCAGTTCTTC
CDR3: CASSSRLAGWNEQFF
J: TRBJ2-1
D: TRBD2
size: .
V: TRBV13

DNA: TGCAGCGTTGGGACCCCGGGACAGGGGATCTCCTACGAGCAGTACTTC
CDR3: CSVGTPGQGISYEQYF
J: TRBJ2-7
D: TRBD1
size: .
V: TRBV29-1

DNA: TGTGCCAGCAGTTACGAGGACGAGCAGTACTTC
CDR3: CASSYEDEQYF
J: TRBJ2-7
D: .
size: .
V: TRBV6-2/TRBV6-3

DNA: TGTGCCAGCAGTTTGGACAGTAATTCACCCCTCCACTTT
CDR3: CASSLDSNSPLHF
J: TRBJ1-6
D: .
size: .
V: TRBV12-3/TRBV12-4

DNA: TGTGCCAGCACCGGCCTTGGCTACACCTTC
CDR3: CASTGLGYTF
J: TRBJ1-2
D: .
size: .
V: TRBV6-5

DNA: TGTGCCAGCAGCATAGCCGGGGGCAATCAGCCCCAGCATTTT
CDR3: CASSIAGGNQPQHF
J: TRBJ1-5
D: .
size: .
V: TRBV28

DNA: TGCAGCGTTGAGGCGGGCCGTAATCAGCCCCAGCATTTT
CDR3: CSVEAGRNQPQHF
J: TRBJ1-5
D: .
size: .
V: TRBV29-1

DNA: TGTGCCAGCGGTCCGGGACAGCCCCAGCATTTT
CDR3: CASGPGQPQHF
J: TRBJ1-5
D: .
size: .
V: TRBV12-3/TRBV12-4